This T cell receptor (beta chain) was observed in a study of T-cell reconstitution after alpha-beta-depleted transplantation in children. With V trimmed by 2 bases and J by 6 bases, 7 bases remained unmatched. The CDR3 consists of 16 residues. The germline V gene encodes CDR1 MGHDK and CDR2 SYGVNS. As it was prepared, the TCRbeta library received unique molecular identifiers. TCRdb independently ran MiXCR on the PCR reads; one entry per CDR3 protein. The table shows about 980,000 distinct CDR3 sequences, with roughly 31% occurring only once. The TCR was taken from a boy under two years old who had a stem cell transplant for SCID, so the T cells may come from the graft donor. This specimen was PBMCs, mostly from graft donor cells, taken 360 days after TCRalphabeta/CD19-depleted stem cell transplant. The rearrangement links TRBV25-1 to TRBJ2-5; TRBD2 agrees at 12 bases. CDR3 nucleotides: TGTGCCAGCAGTGAACCGACTAGCGGGGGTCGCCAGACCCAGTACTTC. Encoded protein: CASSEPTSGGRQTQYF.